Listed here is a single T cell receptor beta chain. As handled by the study authors: Amplification with reference gene primers provided the estimates of nucleated cell counts. The table came from immunoSEQ multiplex PCR; TCRdb's copy has only in-frame clones and leaves some out. V, J and clone size were drawn from that table, and D and trimming were deduced from the DNA. The sample shows about 110,000 clones, over 70% of them seen only once. The data were taken from a study of blood T cell repertoires in COVID-19. Across the whole study: Sites across the United States, Italy and Spain contributed samples from acute and convalescent COVID-19. T cells, B-cell-depleted T cells, or PBMCs supplied cDNA or gDNA.

Germline assignment: CDR1 LNHDA and CDR2 SQIVND (reference sequence). Trimming took off 5 bases at V and 7 bases at J, with 11 bases between the two ends. This CDR3 is built from 13 residues. The V gene is TRBV19, the J gene TRBJ1-4; D unclear. The sample was peripheral blood. This sequence originates from a woman aged 50 to 65 with acute or convalescent COVID-19. The CDR3: CASSAQAGEKLFF. The CDR3 bases are TGTGCCAGTAGTGCGCAGGCGGGTGAAAAACTGTTTTTT.